The present T cell receptor (beta chain) was sequenced within a study of blood T cells in healthy people across ages. Then a second PCR, running about 6 to 11 cycles, was carried out with a sample-barcoded 5' primer and a J-beta primer mix. TCRdb independently ran MiXCR on the 5' RACE reads; one entry per CDR3 protein. The sample gives around 1,500,000 distinct CDR3 sequences, under 30% of which show up once; 7.7% is in the top ten. Concerning this clonotype: As yet, its antigen is unknown. A read error may explain this, as a much larger clone is one base away.

Points from the study as a whole: With age, beta diversity per million T cells declined roughly linearly, significantly by 40. Higher diversity, along with more naive CD4+ cells, distinguished long-lived donors from aged donors.

The CDR3 spans 19 residues. Germline V gene lookup returns CDR1 SGHVS and CDR2 FNYEAQ. The J segment lost 7 bases and the V segment lost 0 bases, leaving 21 bases of the junction unmatched. The sample comprised blood. This chain connects TRBV7-6 to TRBJ2-7, with 7 bases matching TRBD1. This sequence was found in a woman aged 25 to 39 in good health. The CDR3: CASSLASVDLDRLYNEQYF. DNA of the CDR3: TGTGCCAGCAGCTTAGCCTCCGTCGATTTGGACAGGCTGTACAATGAGCAGTACTTC.